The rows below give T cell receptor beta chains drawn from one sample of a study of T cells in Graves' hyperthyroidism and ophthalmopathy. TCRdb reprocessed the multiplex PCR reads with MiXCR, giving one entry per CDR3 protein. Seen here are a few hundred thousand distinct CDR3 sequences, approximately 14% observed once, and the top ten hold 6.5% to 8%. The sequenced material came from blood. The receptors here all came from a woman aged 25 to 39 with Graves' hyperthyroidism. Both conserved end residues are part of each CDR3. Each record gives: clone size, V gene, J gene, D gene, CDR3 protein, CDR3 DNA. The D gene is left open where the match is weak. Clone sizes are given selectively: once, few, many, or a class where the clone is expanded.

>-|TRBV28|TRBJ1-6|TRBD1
CASSPGQNRGSPLHF
TGTGCCAGCAGTCCAGGACAGAACAGGGGCTCACCCCTCCACTTT
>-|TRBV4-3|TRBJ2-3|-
CASSQGTGRVDPQYF
TGCGCCAGCAGCCAAGGAACAGGGAGAGTTGATCCGCAGTATTTT
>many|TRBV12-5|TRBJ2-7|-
CASGLWGGSDEQYF
TGTGCTAGTGGTTTGTGGGGGGGCTCCGACGAGCAGTACTTC
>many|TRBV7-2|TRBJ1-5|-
CASSRGLNNQPQHF
TGTGCCAGCAGCCGCGGACTGAATAATCAGCCCCAGCATTTT
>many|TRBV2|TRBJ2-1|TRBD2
CASSSGTSGRIYNEQFF
TGTGCCAGCAGTTCCGGGACTAGCGGGAGGATCTACAATGAGCAGTTCTTC
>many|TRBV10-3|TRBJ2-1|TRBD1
CAIGRQGYYNEQFF
TGTGCCATCGGGCGACAGGGATACTACAATGAGCAGTTCTTC
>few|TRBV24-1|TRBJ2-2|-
CATTRGNTGELFF
TGTGCCACCACTCGTGGGAACACCGGGGAGCTGTTTTTT
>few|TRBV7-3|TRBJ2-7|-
CASSLTSRAEQYF
TGTGCCAGCAGCTTAACGTCCCGGGCAGAGCAGTACTTC
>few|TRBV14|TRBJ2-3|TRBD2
CASSQETAGVTDTQYF
TGTGCCAGCAGCCAAGAAACAGCGGGAGTAACAGATACGCAGTATTTT
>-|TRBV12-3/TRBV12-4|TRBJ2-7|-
CASSFPRSPYEQYF
TGTGCCAGCAGTTTTCCCAGGTCCCCCTACGAGCAGTACTTC
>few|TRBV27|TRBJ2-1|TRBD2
CASSPTPSGREYNEQFF
TGTGCCAGCAGTCCCACTCCTAGCGGGAGAGAATACAATGAGCAGTTCTTC
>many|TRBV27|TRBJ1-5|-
CASRPWQPNQPQHF
TGTGCCAGCAGACCGTGGCAGCCTAATCAGCCCCAGCATTTT
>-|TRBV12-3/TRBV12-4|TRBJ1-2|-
CASSSYWGGGPDYGYTF
TGTGCCAGCAGTTCATATTGGGGAGGGGGGCCTGACTATGGCTACACCTTC
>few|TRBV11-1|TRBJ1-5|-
CASSLDNQPQHF
TGTGCCAGCAGCTTAGACAATCAGCCCCAGCATTTT
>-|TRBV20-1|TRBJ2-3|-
CSARPGTPEADTQYF
TGCAGTGCTAGACCAGGGACACCCGAGGCAGATACGCAGTATTTT
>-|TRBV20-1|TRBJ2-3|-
CSAPPGEGTDTQYF
TGCAGTGCCCCCCCGGGCGAGGGTACAGATACGCAGTATTTT
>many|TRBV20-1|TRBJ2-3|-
CSAAGPHSTDTQYF
TGCAGTGCTGCCGGACCCCACAGCACAGATACGCAGTATTTT
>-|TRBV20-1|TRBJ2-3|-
CSAVQGTQYF
TGCAGTGCTGTCCAGGGTACGCAGTATTTT
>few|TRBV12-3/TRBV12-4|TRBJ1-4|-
CASAEGTTNEKLFF
TGTGCCAGCGCCGAGGGTACAACTAATGAAAAACTGTTTTTT
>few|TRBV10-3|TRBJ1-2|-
CAISDRQASINYGYTF
TGTGCCATCAGTGATCGACAGGCTTCGATAAACTATGGCTACACCTTC
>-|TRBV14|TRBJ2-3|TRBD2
CASSPGLAIIGDTQYF
TGTGCCAGCAGCCCAGGACTAGCGATTATAGGGGATACGCAGTATTTT
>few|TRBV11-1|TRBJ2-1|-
CASSRPTCGDNEQFF
TGTGCCAGCAGCCGCCCGACTTGCGGAGACAATGAGCAGTTCTTC
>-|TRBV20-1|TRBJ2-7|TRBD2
CSARDPGGEYEQYF
TGCAGTGCTAGAGATCCCGGGGGGGAGTACGAGCAGTACTTC
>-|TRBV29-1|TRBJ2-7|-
CSVEGPGGSYEQYF
TGCAGCGTTGAAGGGCCAGGGGGGAGCTACGAGCAGTACTTC
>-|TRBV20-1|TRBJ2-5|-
CSASLASGSLMEETQYF
TGCAGTGCTAGTCTCGCTAGTGGGTCCCTCATGGAGGAGACCCAGTACTTC